What follows describes a single T cell receptor beta chain. Antigen specificity is unknown. CDR1 LNHDA and CDR2 SQIVND come from the germline V gene (reference sequence). V was trimmed by 6 bases and J by 6 bases, leaving 15 bases between them. This CDR3 contains 15 residues. The entry originates in a study of OX40 agonist ivuxolimab in advanced cancers. Study conclusions and caveats: Clones of CD4+ and CD8+ blood T cells grew by week 6 at doses of 0.1 to 3.0 mg/kg.

Method: immunoSEQ multiplex PCR; TCRdb's copy keeps in-frame clones and lacks some. The sample includes around 48,000 clones, roughly 83% of them seen just once. The chain recombines TRBV19 with TRBJ1-6, with a possible D match to TRBD1 (5 bases). The sequencing used CD4+ or CD8+ T cells sorted from blood, collected in a trial of the OX40 agonist ivuxolimab. The clonotype was recovered from an adult with an advanced solid tumor such as melanoma, head and neck, liver or kidney cancer. The CDR3 reads CASSAGTNPNSPLHF. Here the CDR3 DNA reads TGTGCCAGTAGCGCCGGGACCAACCCTAATTCACCCCTCCACTTT.